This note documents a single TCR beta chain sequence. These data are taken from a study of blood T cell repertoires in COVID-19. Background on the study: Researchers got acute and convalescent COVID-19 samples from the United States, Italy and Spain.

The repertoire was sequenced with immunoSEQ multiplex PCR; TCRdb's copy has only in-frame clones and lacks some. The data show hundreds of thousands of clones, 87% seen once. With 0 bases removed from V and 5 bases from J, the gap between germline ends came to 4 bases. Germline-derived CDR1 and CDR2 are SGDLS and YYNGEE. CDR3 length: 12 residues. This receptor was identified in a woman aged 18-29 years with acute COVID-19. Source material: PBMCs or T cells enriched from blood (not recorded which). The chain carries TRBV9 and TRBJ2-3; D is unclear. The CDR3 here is CASSVDIDTQYF. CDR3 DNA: TGTGCCAGCAGCGTAGATATAGATACGCAGTATTTT.